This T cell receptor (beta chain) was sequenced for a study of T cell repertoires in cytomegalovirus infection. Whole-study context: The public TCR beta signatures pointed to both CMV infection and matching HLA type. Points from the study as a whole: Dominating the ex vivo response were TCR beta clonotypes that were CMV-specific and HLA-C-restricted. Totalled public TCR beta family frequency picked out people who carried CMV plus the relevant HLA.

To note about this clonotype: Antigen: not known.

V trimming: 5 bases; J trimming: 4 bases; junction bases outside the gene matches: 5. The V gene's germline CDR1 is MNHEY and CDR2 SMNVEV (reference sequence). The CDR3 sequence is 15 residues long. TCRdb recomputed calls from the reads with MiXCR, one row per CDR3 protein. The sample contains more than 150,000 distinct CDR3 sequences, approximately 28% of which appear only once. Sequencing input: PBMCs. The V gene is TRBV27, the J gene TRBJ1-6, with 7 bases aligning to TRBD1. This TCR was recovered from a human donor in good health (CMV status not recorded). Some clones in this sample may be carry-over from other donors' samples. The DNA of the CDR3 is TGTGCCAGCAGTACTCCAGGGGGGTATAATTCACCCCTCCACTTT. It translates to CASSTPGGYNSPLHF.